These 24 T cell receptor beta chains were all obtained from the same sample, sequenced in a study of T cells in Graves' hyperthyroidism and ophthalmopathy. The CDR3 regions of TCR beta were amplified from RNA transcripts. HTBI primers were employed in a first-round RT-PCR of the TCR CDR3. Via MiXCR, TCRdb re-called the multiplex PCR reads, giving one row per CDR3 protein. Among about 620,000 distinct CDR3 sequences listed, around 15% were seen once. What was sequenced was blood. Receptor source: a woman in her 30s with Graves' hyperthyroidism.

This clonotype appeared a few times. The chain carries TRBV7-2 and TRBJ1-5, with a possible D match to TRBD1 (6 bases). Between the trimmed V and J ends, which lost 3 bases and 1 base, there was a span of 10 bases. This CDR3 contains 15 residues. The V gene's germline CDR1 is SGHTA and CDR2 FQGNSA. The CDR3: CASSFQTGSNQPQHF. The CDR3 nucleotides read TGTGCCAGCAGCTTCCAAACAGGGAGCAATCAGCCCCAGCATTTT.

This sequence joins TRBV20-1 and TRBJ1-5; maybe TRBD1 (5 bases). The CDR3 is made up of 15 amino acids. Germline CDR1 reads DFQATT; CDR2 reads SNEGSKA (reference sequence). Trimming took off 0 bases at V and 5 bases at J, with 14 bases between the two ends. This chain's CDR3 is CSARDEAGRHQPQHF. The CDR3 DNA is TGCAGTGCTAGAGATGAGGCAGGGCGTCATCAGCCCCAGCATTTT.

This clonotype came up many times. The chain couples TRBV6-1 to TRBJ2-7; 7 bases agree with TRBD2. With 1 base clipped from V and 4 bases from J, the junction kept 10 bases outside the gene matches. From germline, CDR1 is MNHNS and CDR2 SASEGT. CDR3 size: 16 residues. The CDR3 region is CASSEVGAGVLYEQYF. The CDR3, as DNA: TGTGCCAGCAGTGAAGTAGGTGCGGGAGTCTTATACGAGCAGTACTTC.

Ten or more counts support this clonotype. The CDR3 DNA is TGTGCCTGGAGCCCAGGACTAGCGGCCTACAATGAGCAGTTCTTC. This gives the protein CAWSPGLAAYNEQFF. The rearrangement joins TRBV30 to TRBJ2-1; TRBD2 agrees at 10 bases. The V and J ends lost 3 bases and 2 bases, in that order; junction bases with no gene match: 4. This CDR3 comprises 15 residues. Per germline, CDR1 GTSNPN and CDR2 SVGIG (reference sequence).

This clonotype was counted at least ten times. The chain recombines TRBV20-1 with TRBJ2-7; 13 nucleotides agree with TRBD2. This CDR3 region has 14 residues. V dropped 4 bases and J dropped 5; count of bases not matched to a gene: 5. Germline CDR1 DFQATT, CDR2 SNEGSKA (reference sequence). In DNA, the CDR3 is TGCAGTGCTAATCCAGGACTAGCGGGAGACGAGCAGTACTTC. As protein: CSANPGLAGDEQYF.

This clonotype was picked up many times. The chain couples TRBV28 to TRBJ1-5; D not resolved. Trimming removed 8 bases from V and 0 bases from J, with 11 bases in between. Germline values: CDR1 MDHEN, CDR2 SYDVKM. The CDR3 runs 14 residues. CDR3 sequence reads: CASVGEYSNQPQHF. In DNA form, the CDR3 reads TGTGCCAGCGTCGGTGAATATAGCAATCAGCCCCAGCATTTT.

This clonotype was picked up a small number of times. The chain carries TRBV19 and TRBJ2-7; TRBD1 matches 11 bases. There are 15 residues in the CDR3. Trimming cost V 4 bases and J 4 bases; bases outside gene matches: 6. Germline V gene sequence: CDR1 LNHDA, CDR2 SQIVND (reference sequence). CDR3 coding DNA: TGTGCCAGTAGTACAAACCGGGACAGGGGGTACGAGCAGTACTTC. It codes for CASSTNRDRGYEQYF.

This clonotype was found many times. The chain combines TRBV7-2 with TRBJ2-3; 8 positions agree with TRBD2. This CDR3 is 15 amino acids long. The germline V gene encodes CDR1 SGHTA and CDR2 FQGNSA. Trimming at V came to 1 base and at J to 4 bases, leaving 4 bases not matched to a gene. CDR3 DNA sequence: TGTGCCAGCAGCTTAGGGAGCGGGAGAGCAGATACGCAGTATTTT. It translates to CASSLGSGRADTQYF.

This sequence joins TRBV30 and TRBJ2-5, with a weak D call TRBD2 (5 bases). Germline V gene sequence: CDR1 GTSNPN, CDR2 SVGIG (reference sequence). There are 12 residues in the CDR3. V was shortened by 5 bases and J by 2 bases, with 9 bases between the two germline ends. CDR3 in amino acids: CAWGSGQETQYF. CDR3 sequence (DNA): TGTGCCTGGGGGTCGGGGCAAGAGACCCAGTACTTC. The full variable domain, with the rest looked up from reference TRBV30 and TRBJ2-5, is SQTIHQWPATLVQPVGSPLSLECTVEGTSNPNLYWYRQAAGRGLQLLFYSVGIGQISSEVPQNLSASRPQDRQFILSSKKLLLSDSGFYLCAWGSGQETQYFGPGTRLLVL.

The rearrangement links TRBV6-4 to TRBJ2-3; 9 bases fit TRBD2. The V segment lost 3 bases and the J segment 4 bases; nucleotides outside the gene matches: 5. This CDR3 has 15 amino acids. Germline lookup yields CDR1 MRHNA and CDR2 SNTAGT. CDR3 sequence reads: CASSEIAGEADTQYF. The CDR3 DNA sequence: TGTGCCAGCAGTGAAATAGCGGGAGAAGCAGATACGCAGTATTTT.

This clonotype showed up just a few times. The chain carries TRBV20-1 and TRBJ2-1, with unresolved D. This CDR3 contains 19 residues. Trimming took off 2 bases at V and 0 bases at J, with 23 bases between the two ends. Germline lookup yields CDR1 DFQATT and CDR2 SNEGSKA (reference sequence). The CDR3 spells CSARTLFPQQTSSYNEQFF. Here the CDR3 DNA reads TGCAGTGCTAGAACATTATTCCCCCAACAGACAAGCTCCTACAATGAGCAGTTCTTC.

This clonotype appeared many times. The rearrangement uses TRBV7-9 and TRBJ2-3; D is unclear. Trimming shortened V by 6 bases and J by 6 bases, and 10 bases separated the two germline ends. The CDR3 runs 12 residues. Germline CDR1 reads SEHNR; CDR2 reads FQNEAQ (reference sequence). CDR3 region: CASSPVWDTQYF. The CDR3 DNA is TGTGCCAGCAGTCCGGTTTGGGATACGCAGTATTTT.

Here the CDR3 DNA reads TGCAGCGTTGGGGGACAGGTGAACACTGAAGCTTTCTTT. It codes for CSVGGQVNTEAFF. The chain has TRBV29-1 and TRBJ1-1; 8 bases align to TRBD1. Germline CDR1 SQVTM, CDR2 ANQGSEA. V dropped 4 bases and J dropped 0; count of bases not matched to a gene: 1. The CDR3 length is 13 residues.

This clonotype has a count of ten or more. The rearrangement uses TRBV11-3 and TRBJ2-7; 8 nucleotides align to TRBD1. The CDR3 loop spans 17 amino acids. J lost 3 bases, V lost 5 bases, and 15 bases had no gene match. Germline V gene lookup returns CDR1 SGHNT and CDR2 YENEEA. The CDR3 DNA is TGTGCCAGCAGCCAAATGACGGGACAGGCATTTCACTACGAGCAGTACTTC. This gives the protein CASSQMTGQAFHYEQYF.

This clonotype was detected once. A much larger clone lies one base from this, so it may be a read error. J is TRBJ2-1 and V is TRBV11-3; 8 bases map to TRBD2. Germline V lookup: CDR1 SGHNT, CDR2 YENEEA. The V and J ends lost 2 bases and 4 bases, in that order; junction bases with no gene match: 7. CDR3 length: 16 residues. CDR3 nucleotide sequence: TGTGCCAGCAGCTTATGGACTAGCCAAAGGTACAATGAGCAGTTCTTC. Translation: CASSLWTSQRYNEQFF.

This clonotype has ten or more counts. CDR3 nucleotide sequence: TGTGCCAGCAGTTACAGGGGGATCACCGGGGAGCTGTTTTTT. Residues: CASSYRGITGELFF. V is TRBV6-5 and J is TRBJ2-2; perhaps TRBD1 as D (6 bases). V was trimmed by 2 bases and J by 4 bases, leaving 8 bases between them. The length of the CDR3 is 14 residues. The germline V gene has CDR1 MNHEY and CDR2 SVGAGI.

V gene TRBV9 combines with J gene TRBJ2-5; 7 positions match TRBD1. CDR1 and CDR2 from the germline V gene are SGDLS and YYNGEE. V was pared by 3 bases and J by 0 bases, with 11 bases of the junction left unmatched. This CDR3 is 17 amino acids long. In DNA form, the CDR3 reads TGTGCCAGCAGCGGAGATCCCAGGACAGGCCACCAAGAGACCCAGTACTTC. This codes for CASSGDPRTGHQETQYF.

This clonotype was picked up many times. The chain carries TRBV7-9 and TRBJ2-3; D not certain. This CDR3 is built from 14 residues. Germline CDR1 reads SEHNR; CDR2 reads FQNEAQ (reference sequence). V was pared by 3 bases and J by 0 bases, with 7 bases between. The chain's CDR3 is CASSFSSSTDTQYF. The DNA of the CDR3 is TGTGCCAGCAGCTTCAGTTCTAGCACAGATACGCAGTATTTT.

This clonotype was seen once. The chain employs TRBV9 and TRBJ1-6; 8 bases are a match to TRBD1. This CDR3 contains 16 residues. With V trimmed by 1 base and J by 9 bases, 9 bases remained unmatched. CDR1 and CDR2 (germline): SGDLS, YYNGEE. The CDR3 DNA reads as TGTGCCAGCAGCGTATACGGGCCAGGGGGCGGTTCACCCCTCCACTTT. This gives the protein CASSVYGPGGGSPLHF.

This clonotype has a count of ten or more. The V call is TRBV28, the J call TRBJ2-5, with D tentatively TRBD2 (5 bases). Germline V gene lookup returns CDR1 MDHEN and CDR2 SYDVKM. This CDR3 is built from 15 residues. Trimming shortened V by 6 bases and J by 4 bases, and 18 bases separated the two germline ends. The CDR3 reads CASRVISEGPETQYF. The CDR3 nucleotides read TGTGCCAGCAGGGTAATTAGCGAGGGCCCAGAGACCCAGTACTTC.

Ten or more counts support this clonotype. The J gene is TRBJ1-5, the V gene TRBV27; unclear D gene. CDR3 length equals 14 residues. Deletions cut 4 bases from V and 1 base from J, with 8 bases between. Germline CDR1 and CDR2: MNHEY and SMNVEV (reference sequence). The CDR3 DNA follows: TGTGCCAGCAGTTCTGGGGTAAGCAATCAGCCCCAGCATTTT. It is translated as CASSSGVSNQPQHF.

The V call is TRBV12-3 or TRBV12-4, the J call TRBJ2-3; 8 positions agree with TRBD2. This CDR3 has 16 amino acids. The junction had 9 bases not matched to a gene; V was cut back by 6 bases and J by 1 base. DNA for the CDR3: TGTGCCAGCAGCCACGCGGGGGGTTTGGGCACAGATACGCAGTATTTT. This encodes CASSHAGGLGTDTQYF.

The chain has TRBV5-1 and TRBJ2-4; D is ambiguous. The germline V and J ends were trimmed by 4 bases and 1 base, with 12 bases remaining between them. The V gene's germline CDR1 is SGHRS and CDR2 YFSETQ. The CDR3 runs 15 residues. Here the CDR3 DNA reads TGCGCCAGCAGCCAACCGGAAGAGGCCAAAAACATTCAGTACTTC. Its protein product is CASSQPEEAKNIQYF.

This clonotype has a count of ten or more. The V gene is TRBV7-9, the J gene TRBJ2-7; the D gene is possibly TRBD1 (5 bases). The CDR3 has 14 residues. V shed 10 bases and J shed 2 bases, with 18 bases lying between them. CDR1 and CDR2 (germline): SEHNR, FQNEAQ (reference sequence). The CDR3 DNA sequence: TGTGCCATAGATCGGCCCAGGGCCCCCTACGAGCAGTACTTC. Encoded protein: CAIDRPRAPYEQYF.